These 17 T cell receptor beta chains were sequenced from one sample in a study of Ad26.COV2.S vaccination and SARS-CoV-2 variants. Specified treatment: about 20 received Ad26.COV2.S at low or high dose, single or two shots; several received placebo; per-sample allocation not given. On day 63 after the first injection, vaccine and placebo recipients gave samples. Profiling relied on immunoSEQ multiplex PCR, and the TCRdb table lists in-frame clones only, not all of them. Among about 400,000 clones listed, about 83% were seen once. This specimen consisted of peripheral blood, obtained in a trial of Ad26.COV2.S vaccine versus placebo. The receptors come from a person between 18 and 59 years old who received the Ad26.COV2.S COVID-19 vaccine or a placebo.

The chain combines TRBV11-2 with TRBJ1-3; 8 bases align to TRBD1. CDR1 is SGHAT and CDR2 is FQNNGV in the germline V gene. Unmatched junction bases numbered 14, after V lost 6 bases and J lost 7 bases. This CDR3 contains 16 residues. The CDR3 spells CASSYRWTGRWNTIYF. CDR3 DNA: TGTGCCAGCAGTTATCGCTGGACAGGGCGGTGGAACACCATATATTTT. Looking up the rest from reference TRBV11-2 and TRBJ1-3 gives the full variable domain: EAGVAQSPRYKIIEKRQSVAFWCNPISGHATLYWYQQILGQGPKLLIQFQNNGVVDDSQLPKDRFSAERLKGVDSTLKIQPAKLEDSAVYLCASSYRWTGRWNTIYFGEGSWLTVV.

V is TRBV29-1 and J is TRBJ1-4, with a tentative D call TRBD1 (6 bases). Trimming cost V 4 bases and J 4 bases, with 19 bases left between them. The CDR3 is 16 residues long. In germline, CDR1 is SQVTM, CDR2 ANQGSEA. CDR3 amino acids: CSVALQGKGVNEKLFF. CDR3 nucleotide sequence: TGCAGCGTTGCGTTACAGGGCAAAGGGGTTAATGAAAAACTGTTTTTT.

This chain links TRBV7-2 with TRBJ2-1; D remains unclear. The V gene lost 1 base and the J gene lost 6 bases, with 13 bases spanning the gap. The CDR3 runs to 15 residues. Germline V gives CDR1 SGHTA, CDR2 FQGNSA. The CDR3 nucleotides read TGTGCCAGCAGCTTAGGGGGTCCACTCCGCAATGAGCAGTTCTTC. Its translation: CASSLGGPLRNEQFF.

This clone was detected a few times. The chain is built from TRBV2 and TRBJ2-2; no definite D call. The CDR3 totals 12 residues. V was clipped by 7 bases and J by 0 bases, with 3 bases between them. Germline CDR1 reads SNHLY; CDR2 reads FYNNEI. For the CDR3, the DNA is TGTGCCAGCAACACGAACACCGGGGAGCTGTTTTTT. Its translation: CASNTNTGELFF.

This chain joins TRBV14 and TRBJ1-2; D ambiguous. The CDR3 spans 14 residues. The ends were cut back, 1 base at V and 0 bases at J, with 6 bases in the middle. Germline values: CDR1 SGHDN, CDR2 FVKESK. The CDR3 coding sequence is TGTGCCAGCAGCCAAGTCGGGACTAACTATGGCTACACCTTC. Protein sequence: CASSQVGTNYGYTF.

CDR3 sequence reads: CASSKAGGPYNEQFF. The CDR3 DNA reads as TGTGCCAGCAGCAAGGCGGGAGGGCCCTACAATGAGCAGTTCTTC. This chain connects TRBV11-2 to TRBJ2-1, with 9 positions matching TRBD2. The germline V gene has CDR1 SGHAT and CDR2 FQNNGV. The ends lost 5 bases at V and 2 bases at J; junction bases unmatched: 4. The CDR3 has 15 amino acids.

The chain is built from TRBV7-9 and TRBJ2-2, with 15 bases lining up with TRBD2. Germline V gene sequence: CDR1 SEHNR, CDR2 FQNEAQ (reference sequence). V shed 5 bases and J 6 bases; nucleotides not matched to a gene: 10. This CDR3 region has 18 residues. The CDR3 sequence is CASSPPGLAGGRAGELFF. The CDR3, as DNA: TGTGCCAGCAGCCCACCGGGACTAGCGGGGGGCCGGGCCGGGGAGCTGTTTTTT.

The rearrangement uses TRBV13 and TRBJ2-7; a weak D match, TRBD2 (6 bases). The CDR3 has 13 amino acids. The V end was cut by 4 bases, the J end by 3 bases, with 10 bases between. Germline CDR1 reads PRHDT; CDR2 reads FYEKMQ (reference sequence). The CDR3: CASSSGDFYEQYF. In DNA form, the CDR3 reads TGTGCCAGCAGCTCCGGGGACTTCTACGAGCAGTACTTC.

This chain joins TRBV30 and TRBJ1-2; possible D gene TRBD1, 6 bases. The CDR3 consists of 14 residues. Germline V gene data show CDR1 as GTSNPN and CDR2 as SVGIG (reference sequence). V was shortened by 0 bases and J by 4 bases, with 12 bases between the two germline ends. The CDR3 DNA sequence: TGTGCCTGGAGTGTACTCGGAGGGGGCTATGGCTACACCTTC. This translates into CAWSVLGGGYGYTF.

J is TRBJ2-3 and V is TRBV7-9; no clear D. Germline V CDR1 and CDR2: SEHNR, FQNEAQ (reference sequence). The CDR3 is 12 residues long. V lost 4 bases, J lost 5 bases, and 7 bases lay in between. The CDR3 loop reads CASSWDKDTQYF. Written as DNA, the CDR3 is TGTGCCAGCAGCTGGGATAAAGATACGCAGTATTTT. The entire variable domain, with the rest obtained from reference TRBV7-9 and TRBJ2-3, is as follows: DTGVSQNPRHKITKRGQNVTFRCDPISEHNRLYWYRQTLGQGPEFLTYFQNEAQLEKSRLLSDRFSAERPKGSFSTLEIQRTEQGDSAMYLCASSWDKDTQYFGPGTRLTVL.

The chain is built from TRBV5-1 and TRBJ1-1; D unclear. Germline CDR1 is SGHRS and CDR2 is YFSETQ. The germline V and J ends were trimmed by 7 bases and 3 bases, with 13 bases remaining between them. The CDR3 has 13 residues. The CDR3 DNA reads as TGCGCCAGCCGCATCGACCTGTACACTGAAGCTTTCTTT. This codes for CASRIDLYTEAFF.

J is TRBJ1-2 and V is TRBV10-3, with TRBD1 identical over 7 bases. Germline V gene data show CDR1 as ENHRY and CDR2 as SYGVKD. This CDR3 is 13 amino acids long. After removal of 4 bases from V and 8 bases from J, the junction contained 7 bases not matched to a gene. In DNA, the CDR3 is TGTGCCATCAGTGTCGACAGGGCGGAAGGCTACACCTTC. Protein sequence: CAISVDRAEGYTF.

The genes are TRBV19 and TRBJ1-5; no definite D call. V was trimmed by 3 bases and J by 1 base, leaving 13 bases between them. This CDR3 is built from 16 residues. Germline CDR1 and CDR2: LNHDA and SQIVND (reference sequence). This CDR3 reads CASSILDLGSNQPQHF. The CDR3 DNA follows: TGTGCCAGTAGTATCCTGGATCTGGGGAGCAATCAGCCCCAGCATTTT. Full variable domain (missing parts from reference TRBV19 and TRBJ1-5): DGGITQSPKYLFRKEGQNVTLSCEQNLNHDAMYWYRQDPGQGLRLIYYSQIVNDFQKGDIAEGYSVSREKKESFPLTVTSAQKNPTAFYLCASSILDLGSNQPQHFGDGTRLSIL.

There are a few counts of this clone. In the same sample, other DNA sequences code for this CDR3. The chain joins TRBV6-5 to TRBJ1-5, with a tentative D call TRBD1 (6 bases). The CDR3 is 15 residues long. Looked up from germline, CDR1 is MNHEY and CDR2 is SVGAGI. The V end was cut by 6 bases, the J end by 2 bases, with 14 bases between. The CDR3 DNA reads TGTGCCAGCAGCCCCAGGGGTAGGGGCAATCAGCCCCAGCATTTT. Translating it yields CASSPRGRGNQPQHF.

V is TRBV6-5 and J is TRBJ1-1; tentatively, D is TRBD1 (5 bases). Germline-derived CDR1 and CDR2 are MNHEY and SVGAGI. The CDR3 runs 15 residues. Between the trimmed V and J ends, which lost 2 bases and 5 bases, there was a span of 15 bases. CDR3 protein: CASSYTGTPGTEAFF. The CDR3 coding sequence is TGTGCCAGCAGTTACACCGGGACCCCCGGGACTGAAGCTTTCTTT.

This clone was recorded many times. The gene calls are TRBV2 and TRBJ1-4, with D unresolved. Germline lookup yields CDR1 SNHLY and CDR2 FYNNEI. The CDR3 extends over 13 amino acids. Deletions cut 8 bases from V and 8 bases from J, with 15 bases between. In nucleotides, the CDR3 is TGTGCCAGCGAGGGAGGAAGAGGAGAAAAACTGTTTTTT. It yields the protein CASEGGRGEKLFF.

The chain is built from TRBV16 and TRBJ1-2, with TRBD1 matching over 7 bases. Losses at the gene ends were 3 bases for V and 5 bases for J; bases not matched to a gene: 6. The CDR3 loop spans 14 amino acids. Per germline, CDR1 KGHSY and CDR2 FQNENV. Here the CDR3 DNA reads TGTGCCAGCAGCCATTCCGGACAGGCATATGGCTACACCTTC. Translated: CASSHSGQAYGYTF.